A single sample is the source of the 18 T cell receptor beta chains below, sequenced in a study of shared clonotypes between healthy human individuals. This table comes from immunoSEQ multiplex PCR, and its TCRdb copy is limited to in-frame clones, with some not included. This sample has under 1,900,000 clones, with about 98.5% found just once. Specimen: naive CD4+ T cells sorted from blood. The subset was: CD45RA+ positively selected. The receptor source for this set is a young man in good health.

With respect to this clone: The germline gene is not matched at one end of the junction; a read error may be the cause. The J gene is TRBJ1-5, the V gene TRBV7-2; D possibly corresponds to TRBD1 (6 bases). This CDR3 region has 14 residues. The V gene's germline CDR1 is SGHTA and CDR2 FQGNSA. The CDR3 nucleotides are TGTGCCAGCAGCCTAGCAGGGGTCGGGCAGCCCCAGCATTTT. Translation: CASSLAGVGQPQHF.

The V and J genes are TRBV28 and TRBJ2-7; TRBD2 agrees at 7 bases. J gave up 3 bases and V 5 bases, and 7 bases lay outside the gene matches. CDR3 length: 14 residues. CDR1 and CDR2 from the germline V gene are MDHEN and SYDVKM. CDR3 sequence (DNA): TGTGCCAGCAGTCCGGGGGGTACCTACTACGAGCAGTACTTC. Its protein is CASSPGGTYYEQYF. Looking up the rest from reference TRBV28 and TRBJ2-7 gives the full variable domain: DVKVTQSSRYLVKRTGEKVFLECVQDMDHENMFWYRQDPGLGLRLIYFSYDVKMKEKGDIPEGYSVSREKKERFSLILESASTNQTSMYLCASSPGGTYYEQYFGPGTRLTVT.

To note about this clone: Given a much more abundant clone one base away, this may be a read error. This chain links TRBV4-1 with TRBJ2-2; unclear D gene. CDR3 length equals 13 residues. Germline lookup yields CDR1 MGHRA and CDR2 YSYEKL. The V and J ends lost 0 bases and 5 bases respectively, with 4 bases between them. The CDR3 region has the DNA TGCGCCAGCAGCCAAGATTGGACCGGGGAGCTGTTTTTT. This translates into CASSQDWTGELFF.

In DNA, the CDR3 is TGTGCCAGCAGTAACTCAGGGCGGGAACAGCATTTT. This gives the protein CASSNSGREQHF. The J gene is TRBJ1-5, the V gene TRBV28, with a tentative D call TRBD1 (5 bases). The CDR3 contains 12 residues. Germline CDR1 is MDHEN and CDR2 is SYDVKM. The V gene lost 5 bases and the J gene lost 13 bases, with 15 bases spanning the gap.

This chain connects TRBV5-1 to TRBJ2-1, with D unresolved. This CDR3 contains 15 residues. Germline CDR1 reads SGHRS; CDR2 reads YFSETQ. Trimming cost V 4 bases and J 3 bases, with 14 bases left between them. CDR3 coding DNA: TGCGCCAGCAGCGACGTCGTTGGGGACTACAATGAGCAGTTCTTC. Its protein is CASSDVVGDYNEQFF.

The V call is TRBV6-1, the J call TRBJ2-7; TRBD2 aligns across 9 bases. This CDR3 is 15 amino acids long. Germline V gene sequence: CDR1 MNHNS, CDR2 SASEGT. J lost 6 bases, V lost 0 bases, and 6 bases had no gene match. CDR3 residues: CASSEALAGVIEQYF. The CDR3 coding sequence is TGTGCCAGCAGTGAAGCATTAGCGGGAGTTATCGAGCAGTACTTC.

This sequence joins TRBV19 and TRBJ1-4, with 9 bases identical to TRBD1. Germline-derived CDR1 and CDR2 are LNHDA and SQIVND (reference sequence). The V gene end was trimmed by 5 bases and the J gene end by 8 bases; junction bases not matched to a gene: 6. The CDR3 contains 14 residues. CDR3 region: CASSGRDRDEKLFF. The CDR3 DNA follows: TGTGCCAGTAGTGGAAGGGACAGGGACGAAAAACTGTTTTTT.

For the CDR3, the DNA is TGTGCCAGCACCTCAGGGACAGGGAACTACGAGCAGTACTTC. This encodes CASTSGTGNYEQYF. The chain joins TRBV2 to TRBJ2-7, with 9 bases lining up with TRBD1. Germline CDR1 is SNHLY and CDR2 is FYNNEI. This CDR3 spans 14 amino acids. Unmatched junction bases numbered 7, after V lost 7 bases and J lost 3 bases.

CDR3 bases: TGTGCCAGCAGCTTTGTAGCTCAAGAGACCCAGTACTTC. It encodes CASSFVAQETQYF. The chain joins TRBV5-5 to TRBJ2-5; D gene uncertain. V lost 2 bases and J 2 bases, leaving 7 bases between the germline ends. Germline V gene sequence: CDR1 SGHKS, CDR2 YYEKEE (reference sequence). The CDR3 extends over 13 amino acids.

V gene TRBV19 combines with J gene TRBJ1-5, with 7 positions matching TRBD1. Germline CDR1 LNHDA, CDR2 SQIVND (reference sequence). The CDR3 has 13 residues. Trimming at V came to 8 bases and at J to 4 bases, leaving 5 bases not matched to a gene. The CDR3 protein is CASEGQLNQPQHF. The DNA for the CDR3 is TGTGCCAGTGAGGGACAGCTGAATCAGCCCCAGCATTTT.

The gene calls are TRBV9 and TRBJ2-3, with 7 nucleotides matching TRBD1. Germline V lookup: CDR1 SGDLS, CDR2 YYNGEE. The CDR3 contains 16 residues. The junction had 8 bases not matched to a gene; V was cut back by 4 bases and J by 0 bases. DNA for the CDR3: TGTGCCAGCAGCTCACAGACAGGGCCTAGCACAGATACGCAGTATTTT. Protein sequence: CASSSQTGPSTDTQYF.

The chain uses TRBV7-9 and TRBJ2-7, with 10 bases aligning to TRBD1. The germline CDR1 and CDR2 sequences are SEHNR and FQNEAQ (reference sequence). This CDR3 is 14 amino acids long. V gave up 5 bases and J gave up 4 bases; unmatched junction bases: 5. Here the CDR3 DNA reads TGTGCCAGCAGCCCTAGGACAGGGGGGTACGAGCAGTACTTC. Protein product: CASSPRTGGYEQYF.

The chain has TRBV29-1 and TRBJ2-7; D not resolved. V was cut by 0 bases and J by 6 bases, with 9 bases left in between. CDR1 is SQVTM, CDR2 ANQGSEA, per germline. This CDR3 has 12 amino acids. The CDR3 DNA follows: TGCAGCGTTGAAGATCTCAGCCGCGAGCAGTACTTC. Translated: CSVEDLSREQYF.

Concerning this clone: The junction shows a germline mismatch at one end, possibly a read error. This CDR3 reads CASSLNYVNEQLF. The CDR3 nucleotides read TGTGCCAGCAGTCTCAACTACGTCAATGAGCAGCTCTTC. This sequence joins TRBV27 and TRBJ2-1; D not resolved. This CDR3 contains 13 residues. CDR1 is MNHEY, CDR2 SMNVEV, per germline (reference sequence).

The V call is TRBV2, the J call TRBJ1-2, with D perhaps matching TRBD1 (5 bases). The germline V gene encodes CDR1 SNHLY and CDR2 FYNNEI. V was shortened by 1 base and J by 4 bases, with 10 bases between the two germline ends. CDR3 length equals 14 residues. Written as DNA, the CDR3 is TGTGCCAGCAGTGAAGAGGTCAGGGCCTATGGCTACACCTTC. It specifies CASSEEVRAYGYTF.

CDR3 sequence reads: CAGARGRRTYEQYF. The CDR3 DNA reads TGTGCCGGGGCTCGGGGGCGCCGGACCTACGAGCAGTACTTC. The gene calls are TRBV2 and TRBJ2-7, with D perhaps being TRBD1 or TRBD2 (6 bases each). Germline V lookup: CDR1 SNHLY, CDR2 FYNNEI. The CDR3 covers 14 residues. The V gene lost 11 bases and the J gene lost 2 bases, with 19 bases spanning the gap. The full variable domain, with the rest looked up from reference TRBV2 and TRBJ2-7, is EPEVTQTPSHQVTQMGQEVILRCVPISNHLYFYWYRQILGQKVEFLVSFYNNEISEKSEIFDDQFSVERPDGSNFTLKIRSTKLEDSAMYFCAGARGRRTYEQYFGPGTRLTVT.

The chain joins TRBV7-3 to TRBJ2-2; 7 bases line up with TRBD2. CDR1 and CDR2 from the germline V gene are SGHTA and FQGTGA. The CDR3 is 16 residues long. The trim removed 1 base at V and 4 bases at J, leaving 6 bases unmatched. Here the CDR3 reads CASSLNSGGTTGELFF. In nucleotides, the CDR3 is TGTGCCAGCAGCTTAAACTCGGGGGGTACCACCGGGGAGCTGTTTTTT.

The chain couples TRBV6-1 to TRBJ2-2; D is undetermined. Germline lookup yields CDR1 MNHNS and CDR2 SASEGT. V lost 6 bases and J 5 bases, leaving 4 bases between the germline ends. The CDR3 consists of 11 residues. CDR3 in amino acids: CASRKTGELFF. The CDR3 bases are TGTGCCAGCAGAAAGACCGGGGAGCTGTTTTTT.